The 16 T cell receptor beta chains below come from one sample, sequenced in a study of vaccination effects on CD4 cells after COVID-19. The protocol was immunoSEQ multiplex PCR, while the TCRdb copy is restricted to in-frame clones and leaves out a portion. The sample yields approximately 26,000 clones, 70% to 75% seen once. No antigen is known for these receptors. The ViraFEST assay expanded antigen-specific CD4+ T cells with viral peptide pools before sequencing. An approximately nine-day culture period preceded the isolation of CD4+ T cells. Two-dose vaccination with either BNT162b2 or mRNA-1273 was given to the participants. The sample was CD4+ T cells from PBMCs cultured with HCoV-NL63 spike peptides, taken after COVID-19 vaccination. These receptors all come from a human donor who received a COVID-19 vaccine.

The chain recombines TRBV3-1 (or the pseudogene TRBV3-2) with TRBJ1-2; the D is unclear. Germline assignment: CDR1 LGHDT and CDR2 YNNKEL (reference sequence). CDR3 length: 15 amino acids. Trimming cost V 0 bases and J 6 bases, with 14 bases left between them. The CDR3 nucleotides read TGTGCCAGCAGCCAAGACGCCAGGAGGTCCAATGGCTACACCTTC. It encodes CASSQDARRSNGYTF.

The chain is built from TRBV5-4 and TRBJ2-7; 12 nucleotides align to TRBD2. The CDR3 runs to 15 residues. V lost 2 bases to trimming and J lost 4 bases; unmatched junction nucleotides: 4. Germline loops: CDR1 SGHNT, CDR2 YYREEE (reference sequence). CDR3 region: CASSFPSGGVYEQYF. The CDR3 nucleotides read TGTGCCAGCAGCTTTCCTAGCGGGGGGGTTTACGAGCAGTACTTC.

This sequence joins TRBV10-3 and TRBJ1-2, with D unresolved. V was clipped by 2 bases and J by 5 bases, with 9 bases between them. CDR3 length equals 13 residues. Germline V gene data show CDR1 as ENHRY and CDR2 as SYGVKD. CDR3 loop: CAISETRGYGYTF. The CDR3 DNA reads TGTGCCATCAGTGAGACGCGGGGATATGGCTACACCTTC.

CDR3 sequence (DNA): TGTGCCTGGAGTGTATCTGGATCCCTCCACTTT. Its protein product is CAWSVSGSLHF. J is TRBJ1-6 and V is TRBV30; no clear D. This CDR3 contains 11 residues. Looked up from germline, CDR1 is GTSNPN and CDR2 is SVGIG (reference sequence). The germline V and J ends were trimmed by 0 bases and 14 bases, with 8 bases remaining between them.

The chain uses TRBV5-1 and TRBJ1-2; maybe TRBD1 (6 bases). Germline CDR1 is SGHRS and CDR2 is YFSETQ. The V end lost 0 bases, the J end lost 0 bases, and 6 bases lay between the germline ends. The CDR3 is 14 residues long. The CDR3 reads CASSLGTANYGYTF. The CDR3 coding sequence is TGCGCCAGCAGCTTGGGGACAGCTAACTATGGCTACACCTTC. The whole variable domain, remainder taken from reference TRBV5-1 and TRBJ1-2, is KAGVTQTPRYLIKTRGQQVTLSCSPISGHRSVSWYQQTPGQGLQFLFEYFSETQRNKGNFPGRFSGRQFSNSRSEMNVSTLELGDSALYLCASSLGTANYGYTFGSGTRLTVV.

The chain carries TRBV3-1 (or the pseudogene TRBV3-2) and TRBJ2-3; 7 bases align to TRBD2. This CDR3 comprises 13 residues. The V and J ends lost 8 bases and 0 bases, in that order; junction bases with no gene match: 2. The germline CDR1 and CDR2 sequences are LGHDT and YNNKEL (reference sequence). The CDR3 DNA reads TGTGCCAGCGAGACTAGCAGCACAGATACGCAGTATTTT. Translation gives CASETSSTDTQYF.

This chain uses TRBV6-5 with TRBJ2-7, with 9 bases that match TRBD1. With V trimmed by 4 bases and J by 3 bases, 7 bases remained unmatched. Germline V lookup: CDR1 MNHEY, CDR2 SVGAGI. The CDR3 is 15 residues long. Here the CDR3 DNA reads TGTGCCAGCAGTTCCCCGGGACAGGGCGGCTACGAGCAGTACTTC. This sequence encodes CASSSPGQGGYEQYF.

The genes are TRBV4-1 and TRBJ1-4; tentatively, D is TRBD1 (6 bases). The V gene's germline CDR1 is MGHRA and CDR2 YSYEKL. V lost 3 bases to trimming and J lost 1 base, with 18 bases between them. The CDR3 runs to 18 residues. DNA of the CDR3: TGCGCCAGCAGCCATAGATTTTACAGGGTCGGAACTAATGAAAAACTGTTTTTT. Translating it yields CASSHRFYRVGTNEKLFF.

The CDR3 protein is CASSLRRALGQFF. The CDR3 region has the DNA TGTGCCAGCTCACTCCGGAGGGCTCTAGGGCAGTTCTTC. The chain employs TRBV12-3 or TRBV12-4 and TRBJ2-1, with D maybe TRBD2 (6 bases). This CDR3 has 13 residues. V shed 8 bases and J shed 12 bases, with 20 bases lying between them.

V gene TRBV12-3 or TRBV12-4 combines with J gene TRBJ2-2, with D hard to call. The CDR3 runs 13 residues. The V end was cut by 3 bases, the J end by 5 bases, with 7 bases between. The CDR3 DNA reads as TGTGCCAGCAGTTTTTACCGGACCGGGGAGCTGTTTTTT. Translated, it gives CASSFYRTGELFF.

The rearrangement joins TRBV27 to TRBJ1-4, with TRBD1 matching over 7 bases. The CDR3 length is 16 residues. Germline V gene sequence: CDR1 MNHEY, CDR2 SMNVEV (reference sequence). V lost 0 bases and J lost 8; bases outside the gene matches: 9. The DNA of the CDR3 is TGTGCCAGCAGTTTATCGGGGGCAGGGGGAGTCGAAAAACTGTTTTTT. Translation gives CASSLSGAGGVEKLFF.

The genes are TRBV7-9 and TRBJ2-1; TRBD2 matches 8 bases. V shed 5 bases, J shed 9 bases, and the junction held 3 bases outside the gene matches. Germline V gene data show CDR1 as SEHNR and CDR2 as FQNEAQ (reference sequence). CDR3 size: 12 residues. CDR3 region: CASSKSGGEQFF. CDR3 nucleotide sequence: TGTGCCAGCAGCAAAAGCGGGGGTGAGCAGTTCTTC.

This clone was observed a handful of times. J is TRBJ1-3 and V is TRBV7-9; D uncertain. Trimming removed 0 bases at V and 0 bases at J, with 9 bases between. There are 16 residues in the CDR3. CDR1 and CDR2 from the germline V gene are SEHNR and FQNEAQ (reference sequence). The CDR3 sequence is CASSLAQALSGNTIYF. In DNA, the CDR3 is TGTGCCAGCAGCTTAGCCCAGGCCCTCTCTGGAAACACCATATATTTT.

The J gene is TRBJ1-1, the V gene TRBV30; D gene unclear. Germline loops: CDR1 GTSNPN, CDR2 SVGIG (reference sequence). The V end lost 0 bases, the J end lost 1 base, and 12 bases lay between the germline ends. CDR3 length: 15 residues. The CDR3 region has the DNA TGTGCCTGGAGTGTACTAGGGCAGGCGAACACTGAAGCTTTCTTT. The encoded protein is CAWSVLGQANTEAFF.

This clone occurred a few times. The CDR3 protein is CASSQEMGTQHF. CDR3 coding DNA: TGTGCCAGCAGTCAAGAAATGGGGACCCAGCATTTT. The rearrangement joins TRBV2 to TRBJ1-5; D gene ambiguous. V lost 5 bases and J 11 bases, leaving 13 bases between the germline ends. The germline gives CDR1 SNHLY, CDR2 FYNNEI. This CDR3 is built from 12 residues.

V gene TRBV5-4 combines with J gene TRBJ1-2; 9 bases map to TRBD1. J lost 4 bases, V lost 3 bases, and 4 bases had no gene match. Germline lookup yields CDR1 SGHNT and CDR2 YYREEE (reference sequence). The CDR3 length is 14 residues. For the CDR3, the DNA is TGTGCCAGCAGCTGGGACAGGGTCGGCTATGGCTACACCTTC. Translation: CASSWDRVGYGYTF.